The present TCR beta chain was sequenced within a study of siplizumab effects on memory and regulatory T cells. About this clone itself: Its antigen is undetermined.

Assayed TCR templates numbered 90,000 to 100,000 for each sample. The table came from immunoSEQ multiplex PCR; TCRdb's copy has only in-frame clones and leaves some out. The sample holds about 120,000 clones, less than 95% seen once. General study findings and limits: With siplizumab, Treg-derived clones averaged about 70% of mappable alloreactive CD4+ clones, versus approximately 27% in controls. Memory cells seemed less diverse than naive T cells, which also seemed major contributors to the alloresponse.

The V segment lost 8 bases and the J segment 7 bases; nucleotides outside the gene matches: 6. The CDR3 contains 13 residues. The germline CDR1 and CDR2 sequences are SNHLY and FYNNEI. Sequencing input: non-Treg CD4+ T cells sorted from blood. The chain couples TRBV2 to TRBJ2-7; 12 positions agree with TRBD1. The sequence derives from a human donor in good health. The CDR3 DNA reads as TGTGCCAGCTCCCGGGACAGGGGGCATGAGCAGTACTTC. This gives the protein CASSRDRGHEQYF. The variable domain in full, completed from reference TRBV2 and TRBJ2-7, reads EPEVTQTPSHQVTQMGQEVILRCVPISNHLYFYWYRQILGQKVEFLVSFYNNEISEKSEIFDDQFSVERPDGSNFTLKIRSTKLEDSAMYFCASSRDRGHEQYFGPGTRLTVT.